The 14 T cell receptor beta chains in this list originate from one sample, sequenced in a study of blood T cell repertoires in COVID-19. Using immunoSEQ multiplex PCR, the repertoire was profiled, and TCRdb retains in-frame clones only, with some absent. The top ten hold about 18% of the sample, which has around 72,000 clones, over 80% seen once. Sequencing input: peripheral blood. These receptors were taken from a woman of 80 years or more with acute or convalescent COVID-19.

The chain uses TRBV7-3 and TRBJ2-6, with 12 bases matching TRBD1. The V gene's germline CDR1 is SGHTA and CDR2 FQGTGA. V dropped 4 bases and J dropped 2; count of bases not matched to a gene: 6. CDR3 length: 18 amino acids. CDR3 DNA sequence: TGTGCCAGCAGCTCCCAGGGACAGGGGGCGCCTGGGGCCAACGTCCTGACTTTC. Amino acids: CASSSQGQGAPGANVLTF.

The CDR3 reads CASSPRDTEAFF. CDR3 in DNA: TGTGCCAGCAGCCCTCGGGACACTGAAGCTTTCTTT. The chain is built from TRBV7-9 and TRBJ1-1; D unclear. V dropped 5 bases and J dropped 3 bases, with 7 bases sitting between them. CDR1 and CDR2 (germline): SEHNR, FQNEAQ (reference sequence). There are 12 residues in the CDR3.

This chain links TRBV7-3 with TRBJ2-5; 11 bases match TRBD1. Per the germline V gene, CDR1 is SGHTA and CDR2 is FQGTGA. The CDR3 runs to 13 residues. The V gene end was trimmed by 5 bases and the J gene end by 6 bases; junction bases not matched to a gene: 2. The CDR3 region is CASSGDRGKTQYF. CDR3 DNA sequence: TGTGCCAGCAGCGGGGACAGGGGGAAGACCCAGTACTTC.

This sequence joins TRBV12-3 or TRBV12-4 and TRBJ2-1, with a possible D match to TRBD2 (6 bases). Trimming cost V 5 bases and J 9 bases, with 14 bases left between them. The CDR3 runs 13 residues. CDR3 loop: CASSPSGSSEQFF. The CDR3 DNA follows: TGTGCCAGCAGTCCAAGCGGGTCTAGTGAGCAGTTCTTC.

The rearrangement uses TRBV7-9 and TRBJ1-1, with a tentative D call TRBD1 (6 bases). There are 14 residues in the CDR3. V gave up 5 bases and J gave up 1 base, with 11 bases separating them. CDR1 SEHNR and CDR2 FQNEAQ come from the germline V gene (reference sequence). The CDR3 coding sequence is TGTGCCAGCAGCCTACAGACAGGGAACACTGAAGCTTTCTTT. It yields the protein CASSLQTGNTEAFF.

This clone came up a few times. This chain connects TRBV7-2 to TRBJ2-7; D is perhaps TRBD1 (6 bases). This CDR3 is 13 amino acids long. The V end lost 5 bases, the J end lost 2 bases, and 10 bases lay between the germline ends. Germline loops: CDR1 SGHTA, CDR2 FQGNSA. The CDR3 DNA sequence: TGTGCCAGCAGCCAGGGGCTCACCTACGAGCAGTACTTC. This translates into CASSQGLTYEQYF.

CDR3 amino acids: CSVEGLAGGTYEQYF. The CDR3 DNA reads as TGCAGCGTTGAAGGACTAGCGGGGGGTACCTACGAGCAGTACTTC. The J gene is TRBJ2-7, the V gene TRBV29-1; TRBD2 matches at 13 bases. V shed 1 base and J 2 bases; nucleotides not matched to a gene: 2. This CDR3 has 15 residues. Germline values: CDR1 SQVTM, CDR2 ANQGSEA.

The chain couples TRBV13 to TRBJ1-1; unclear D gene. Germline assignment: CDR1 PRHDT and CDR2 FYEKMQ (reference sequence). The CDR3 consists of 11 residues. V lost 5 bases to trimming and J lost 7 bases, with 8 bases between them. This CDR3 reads CASSRRVEAFF. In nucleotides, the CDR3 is TGTGCCAGCAGCCGGAGAGTTGAAGCTTTCTTT.

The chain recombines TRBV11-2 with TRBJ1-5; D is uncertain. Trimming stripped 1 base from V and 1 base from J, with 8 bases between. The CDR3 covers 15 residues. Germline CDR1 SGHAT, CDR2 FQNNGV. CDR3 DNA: TGTGCCAGCAGCTTAGGAGGTTGGAGCAATCAGCCCCAGCATTTT. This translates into CASSLGGWSNQPQHF. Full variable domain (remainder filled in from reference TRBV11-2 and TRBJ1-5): EAGVAQSPRYKIIEKRQSVAFWCNPISGHATLYWYQQILGQGPKLLIQFQNNGVVDDSQLPKDRFSAERLKGVDSTLKIQPAKLEDSAVYLCASSLGGWSNQPQHFGDGTRLSIL.

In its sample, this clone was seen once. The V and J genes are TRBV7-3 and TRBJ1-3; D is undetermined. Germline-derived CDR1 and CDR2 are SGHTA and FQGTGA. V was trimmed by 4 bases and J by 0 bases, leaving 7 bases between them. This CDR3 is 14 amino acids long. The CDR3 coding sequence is TGTGCCAGCAGCTCGGGTCTCTCTGGAAACACCATATATTTT. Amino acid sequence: CASSSGLSGNTIYF.

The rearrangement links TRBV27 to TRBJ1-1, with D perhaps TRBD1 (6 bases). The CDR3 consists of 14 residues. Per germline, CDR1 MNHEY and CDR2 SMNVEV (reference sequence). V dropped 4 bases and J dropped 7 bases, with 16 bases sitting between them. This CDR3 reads CASSSPPQGNEAFF. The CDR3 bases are TGTGCCAGCAGTTCGCCACCACAGGGAAATGAAGCTTTCTTT.

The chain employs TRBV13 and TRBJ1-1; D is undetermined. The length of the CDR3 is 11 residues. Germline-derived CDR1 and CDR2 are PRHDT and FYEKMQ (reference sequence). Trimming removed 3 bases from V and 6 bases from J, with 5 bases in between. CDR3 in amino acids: CASSLEAEAFF. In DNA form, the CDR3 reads TGTGCCAGCAGCTTGGAGGCTGAAGCTTTCTTT.

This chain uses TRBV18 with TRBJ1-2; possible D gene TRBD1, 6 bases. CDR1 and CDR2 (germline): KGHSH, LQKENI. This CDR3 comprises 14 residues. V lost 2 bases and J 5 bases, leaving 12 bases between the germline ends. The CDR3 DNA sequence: TGTGCCAGCTCACCAACAGGGCTCTCGTATGGCTACACCTTC. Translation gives CASSPTGLSYGYTF.

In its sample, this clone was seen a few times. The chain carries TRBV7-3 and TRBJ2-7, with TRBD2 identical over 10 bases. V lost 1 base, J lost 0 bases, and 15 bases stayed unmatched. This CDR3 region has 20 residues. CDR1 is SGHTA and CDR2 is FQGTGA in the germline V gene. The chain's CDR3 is CASSLRSGLAVGDGSYEQYF. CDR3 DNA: TGTGCCAGCAGCTTAAGGTCCGGACTAGCGGTCGGGGACGGCTCCTACGAGCAGTACTTC.